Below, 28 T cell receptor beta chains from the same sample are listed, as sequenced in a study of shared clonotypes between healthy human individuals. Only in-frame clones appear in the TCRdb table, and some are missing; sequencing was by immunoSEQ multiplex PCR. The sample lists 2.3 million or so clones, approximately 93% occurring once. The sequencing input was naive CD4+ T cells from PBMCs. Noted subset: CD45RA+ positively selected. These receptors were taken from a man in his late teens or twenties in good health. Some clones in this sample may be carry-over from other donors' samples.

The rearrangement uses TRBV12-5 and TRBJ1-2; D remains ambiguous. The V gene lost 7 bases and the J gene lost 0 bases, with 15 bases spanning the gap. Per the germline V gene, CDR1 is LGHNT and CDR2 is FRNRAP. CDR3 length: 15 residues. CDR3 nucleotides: TGTGCTAGTGTCCCTGGGCAATACCCTAACTATGGCTACACCTTC. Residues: CASVPGQYPNYGYTF. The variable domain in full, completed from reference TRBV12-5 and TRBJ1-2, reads DARVTQTPRHKVTEMGQEVTMRCQPILGHNTVFWYRQTMMQGLELLAYFRNRAPLDDSGMPKDRFSAEMPDATLATLKIQPSEPRDSAVYFCASVPGQYPNYGYTFGSGTRLTVV.

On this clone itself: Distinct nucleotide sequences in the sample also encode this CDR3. In nucleotides, the CDR3 is TGTGCCAGCAGCTTAGGGCAGGGGGTAGATACGCAGTATTTT. Amino acid sequence: CASSLGQGVDTQYF. The chain links TRBV7-9 to TRBJ2-3; 7 bases map to TRBD1. Germline V gene sequence: CDR1 SEHNR, CDR2 FQNEAQ (reference sequence). The CDR3 covers 14 residues. The J segment lost 5 bases and the V segment lost 1 base, leaving 3 bases of the junction unmatched.

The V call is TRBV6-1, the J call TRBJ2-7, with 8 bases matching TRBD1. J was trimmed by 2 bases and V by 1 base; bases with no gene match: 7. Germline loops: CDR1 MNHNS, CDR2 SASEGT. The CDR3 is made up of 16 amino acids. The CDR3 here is CASSEGWTGLTYEQYF. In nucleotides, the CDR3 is TGTGCCAGCAGTGAAGGTTGGACAGGGCTAACCTACGAGCAGTACTTC.

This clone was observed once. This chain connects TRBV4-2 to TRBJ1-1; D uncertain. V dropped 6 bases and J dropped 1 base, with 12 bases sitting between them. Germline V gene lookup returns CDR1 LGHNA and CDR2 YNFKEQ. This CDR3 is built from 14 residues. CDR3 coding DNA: TGTGCCAGCAGTCCCCGGCCAGCGAACACTGAAGCTTTCTTT. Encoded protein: CASSPRPANTEAFF.

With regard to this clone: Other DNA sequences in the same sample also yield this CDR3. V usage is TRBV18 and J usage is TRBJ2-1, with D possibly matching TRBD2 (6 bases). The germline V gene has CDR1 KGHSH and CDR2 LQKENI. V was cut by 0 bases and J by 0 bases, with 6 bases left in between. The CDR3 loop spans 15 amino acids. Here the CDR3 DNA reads TGTGCCAGCTCACCACCCGGGGGCTCCTACAATGAGCAGTTCTTC. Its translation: CASSPPGGSYNEQFF.

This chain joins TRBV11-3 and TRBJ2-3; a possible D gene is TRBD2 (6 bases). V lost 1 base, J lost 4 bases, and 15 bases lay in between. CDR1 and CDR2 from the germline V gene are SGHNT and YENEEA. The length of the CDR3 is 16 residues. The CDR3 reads CASSLGDLGGADTQYF. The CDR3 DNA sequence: TGTGCCAGCAGCTTAGGGGACCTCGGGGGAGCAGATACGCAGTATTTT.

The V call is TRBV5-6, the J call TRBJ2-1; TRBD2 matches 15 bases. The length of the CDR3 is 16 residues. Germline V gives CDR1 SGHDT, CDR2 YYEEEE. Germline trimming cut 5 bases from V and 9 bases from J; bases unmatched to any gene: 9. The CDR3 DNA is TGTGCCAGCAGGGGCCGGACTAGCGGGAGGGCTGGTGAGCAGTTCTTC. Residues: CASRGRTSGRAGEQFF.

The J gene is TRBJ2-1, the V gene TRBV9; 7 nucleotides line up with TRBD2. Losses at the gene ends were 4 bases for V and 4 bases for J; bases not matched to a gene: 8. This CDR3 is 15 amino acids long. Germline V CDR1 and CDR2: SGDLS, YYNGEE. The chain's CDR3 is CASSPGGSTYNEQFF. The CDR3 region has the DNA TGTGCCAGCAGCCCCGGCGGGAGTACATACAATGAGCAGTTCTTC.

The CDR3 protein is CASSPSYDSPSYNEQFF. The CDR3 nucleotides are TGCGCCAGCAGCCCCTCGTACGACAGTCCCTCCTACAATGAGCAGTTCTTC. The V gene is TRBV5-1, the J gene TRBJ2-1; tentatively, D is TRBD1 (5 bases). The V end was cut by 4 bases, the J end by 0 bases, with 17 bases between. The CDR3 is 17 residues long. Per germline, CDR1 SGHRS and CDR2 YFSETQ.

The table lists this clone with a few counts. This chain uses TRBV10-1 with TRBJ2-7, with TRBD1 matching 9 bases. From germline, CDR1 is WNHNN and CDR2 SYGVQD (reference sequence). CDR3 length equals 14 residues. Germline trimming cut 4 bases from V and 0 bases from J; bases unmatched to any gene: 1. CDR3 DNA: TGCGCCAGCAGTGGACAGGGGGTCTCCTACGAGCAGTACTTC. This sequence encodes CASSGQGVSYEQYF.

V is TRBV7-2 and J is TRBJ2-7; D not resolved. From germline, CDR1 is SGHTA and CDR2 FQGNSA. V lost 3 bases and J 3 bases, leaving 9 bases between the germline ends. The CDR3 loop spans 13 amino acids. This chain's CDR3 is CASSFERYYEQYF. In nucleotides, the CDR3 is TGTGCCAGCAGCTTCGAAAGATACTACGAGCAGTACTTC.

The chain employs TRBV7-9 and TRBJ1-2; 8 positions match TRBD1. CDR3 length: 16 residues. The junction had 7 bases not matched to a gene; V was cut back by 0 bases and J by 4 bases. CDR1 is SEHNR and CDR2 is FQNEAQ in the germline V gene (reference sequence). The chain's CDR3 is CASSLARSGGSYGYTF. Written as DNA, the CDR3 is TGTGCCAGCAGCTTAGCGCGGTCAGGGGGCAGCTATGGCTACACCTTC.

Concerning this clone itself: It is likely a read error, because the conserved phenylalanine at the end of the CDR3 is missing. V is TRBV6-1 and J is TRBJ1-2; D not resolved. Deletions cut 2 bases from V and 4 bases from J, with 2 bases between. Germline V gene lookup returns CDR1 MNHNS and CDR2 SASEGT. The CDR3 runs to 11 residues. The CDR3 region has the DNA TGTGCCAGCAGTGAATTCTATGGCTACACCCTC. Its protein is CASSEFYGYTL.

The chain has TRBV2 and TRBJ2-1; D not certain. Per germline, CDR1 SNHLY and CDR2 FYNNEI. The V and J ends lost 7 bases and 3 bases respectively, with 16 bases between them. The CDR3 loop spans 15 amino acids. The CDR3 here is CASTPLGLGYNEQFF. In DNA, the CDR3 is TGTGCCAGCACTCCCTTGGGCCTGGGCTACAATGAGCAGTTCTTC.

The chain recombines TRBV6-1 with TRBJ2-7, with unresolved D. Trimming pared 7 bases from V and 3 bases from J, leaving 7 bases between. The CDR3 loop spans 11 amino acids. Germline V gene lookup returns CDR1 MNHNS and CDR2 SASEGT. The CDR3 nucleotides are TGTGCCAGCAATCGAGACTACGAGCAGTACTTC. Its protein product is CASNRDYEQYF.

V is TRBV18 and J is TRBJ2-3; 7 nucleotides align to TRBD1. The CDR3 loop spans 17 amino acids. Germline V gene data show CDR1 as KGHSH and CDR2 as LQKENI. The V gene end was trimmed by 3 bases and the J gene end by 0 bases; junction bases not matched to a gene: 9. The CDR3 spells CASSPTPGQTSTDTQYF. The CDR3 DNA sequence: TGTGCCAGCTCACCGACGCCGGGACAGACTAGCACAGATACGCAGTATTTT.

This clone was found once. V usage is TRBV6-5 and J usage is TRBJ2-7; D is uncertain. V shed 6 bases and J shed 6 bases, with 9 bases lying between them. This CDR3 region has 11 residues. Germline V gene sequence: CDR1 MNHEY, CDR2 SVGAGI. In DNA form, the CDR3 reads TGTGCCAGCAGGGCTGGACGCGAGCAGTACTTC. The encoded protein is CASRAGREQYF.

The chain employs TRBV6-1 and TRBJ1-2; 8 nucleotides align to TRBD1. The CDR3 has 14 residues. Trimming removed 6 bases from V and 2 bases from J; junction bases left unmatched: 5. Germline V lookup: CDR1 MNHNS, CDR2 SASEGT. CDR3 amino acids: CASSWDRFNYGYTF. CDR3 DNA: TGTGCCAGCAGCTGGGACAGGTTCAACTATGGCTACACCTTC.

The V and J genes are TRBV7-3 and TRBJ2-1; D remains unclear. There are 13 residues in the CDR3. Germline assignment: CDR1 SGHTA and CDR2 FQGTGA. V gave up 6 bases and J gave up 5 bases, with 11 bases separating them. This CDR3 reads CASSSNPNNEQFF. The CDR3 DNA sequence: TGTGCCAGCAGTTCAAACCCGAACAATGAGCAGTTCTTC.

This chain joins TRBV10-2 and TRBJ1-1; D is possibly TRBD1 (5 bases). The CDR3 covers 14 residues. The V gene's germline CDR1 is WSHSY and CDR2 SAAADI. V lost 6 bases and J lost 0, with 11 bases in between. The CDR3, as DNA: TGCGCCAGCAGAGGGGTGCGAATGAACACTGAAGCTTTCTTT. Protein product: CASRGVRMNTEAFF.

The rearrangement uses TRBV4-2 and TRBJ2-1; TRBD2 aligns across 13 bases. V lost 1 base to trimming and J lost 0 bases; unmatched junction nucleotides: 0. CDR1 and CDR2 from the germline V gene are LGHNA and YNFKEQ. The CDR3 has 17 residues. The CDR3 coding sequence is TGTGCCAGCAGCCAAGGGACTAGCGGGAGCTCCTACAATGAGCAGTTCTTC. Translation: CASSQGTSGSSYNEQFF.

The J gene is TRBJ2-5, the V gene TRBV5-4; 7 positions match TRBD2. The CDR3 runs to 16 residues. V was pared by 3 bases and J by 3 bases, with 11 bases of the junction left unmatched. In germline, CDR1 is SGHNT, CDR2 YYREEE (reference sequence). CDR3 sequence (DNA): TGTGCCAGCAGCTCGGCGAGTGGGGCGGGAGAAGAGACCCAGTACTTC. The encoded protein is CASSSASGAGEETQYF.

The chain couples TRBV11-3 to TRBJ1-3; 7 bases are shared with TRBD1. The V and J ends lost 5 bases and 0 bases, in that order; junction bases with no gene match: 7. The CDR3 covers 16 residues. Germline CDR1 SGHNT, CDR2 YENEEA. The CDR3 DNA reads TGTGCCAGCAGCATCGGACAGGCGAGCTCTGGAAACACCATATATTTT. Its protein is CASSIGQASSGNTIYF.

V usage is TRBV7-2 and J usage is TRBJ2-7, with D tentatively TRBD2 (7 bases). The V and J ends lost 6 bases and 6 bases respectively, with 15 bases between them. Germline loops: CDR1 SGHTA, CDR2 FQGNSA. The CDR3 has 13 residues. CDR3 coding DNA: TGTGCCAGCAGGCCCGCGGGGGCGGTCGAGCAGTACTTC. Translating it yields CASRPAGAVEQYF.

CDR3 region: CASSFSPNEKLFF. CDR3 in DNA: TGTGCCAGTAGTTTCAGCCCCAATGAAAAACTGTTTTTT. This sequence joins TRBV19 and TRBJ1-4; D call uncertain. This CDR3 has 13 residues. Germline V gene sequence: CDR1 LNHDA, CDR2 SQIVND (reference sequence). V was clipped by 5 bases and J by 5 bases, with 9 bases between them.

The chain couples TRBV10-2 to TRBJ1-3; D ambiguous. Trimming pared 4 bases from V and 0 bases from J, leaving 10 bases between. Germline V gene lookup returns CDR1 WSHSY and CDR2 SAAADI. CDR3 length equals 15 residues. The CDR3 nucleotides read TGCGCCAGCAGTGGCCTATATGGCTCTGGAAACACCATATATTTT. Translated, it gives CASSGLYGSGNTIYF.

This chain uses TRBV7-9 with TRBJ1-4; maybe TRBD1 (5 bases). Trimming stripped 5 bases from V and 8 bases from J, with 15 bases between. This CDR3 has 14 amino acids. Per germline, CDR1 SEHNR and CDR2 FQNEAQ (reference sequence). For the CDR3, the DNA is TGTGCCAGCAGCGACGGGACTCCGGGCGAAAAACTGTTTTTT. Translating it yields CASSDGTPGEKLFF.

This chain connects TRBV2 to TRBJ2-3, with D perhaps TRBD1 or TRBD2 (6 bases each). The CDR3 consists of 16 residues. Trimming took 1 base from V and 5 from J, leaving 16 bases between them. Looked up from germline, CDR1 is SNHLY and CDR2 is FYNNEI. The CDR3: CASSEGGAGEIDTQYF. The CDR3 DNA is TGTGCCAGCAGTGAAGGCGGGGCAGGGGAAATAGATACGCAGTATTTT.